This T cell receptor beta chain was sequenced during a study of cytomegalovirus exposure and HLA in healthy donors. Study in general: Among about 400 genotyped donors, 65% to 90% fell in the Caucasian-associated ancestry cluster. Notes on the study in general: Because they were indistinguishable, some V segments, including TRBV6-2 and TRBV6-3, were excluded. Upon later analysis, HLA-associated TCR beta chains proved more clonally expanded than other, equally common chains.

Amplification used 60 Vbeta primers and 13 Jbeta primers. This table comes from immunoSEQ multiplex PCR, and its TCRdb copy is limited to in-frame clones, with some not included. The data show about 90,000 clones, with 78% seen just once and 3.5% to 5.5% held by the top ten. To note about this clone: What it recognizes is unknown.

Germline CDR1 reads SGHDN; CDR2 reads FVKESK. The CDR3 is 15 amino acids. Trimming at V came to 4 bases and at J to 10 bases, leaving 11 bases not matched to a gene. There were likely unrecorded immune exposures, though donors were nominally healthy when sampled. This chain joins TRBV14 and TRBJ2-1, with 9 bases fitting TRBD2. The source of this sequence is a woman between 35 and 50 years old in good health and CMV-seropositive. Material for sequencing was PBMCs. CDR3 DNA sequence: TGTGCCAGCAGCCCCCCGGGGCTAGCGGGACGAGAGCAGTTCTTC. Amino acids: CASSPPGLAGREQFF.